This section outlines one TCR beta chain sequence together with its context. Its cognate antigen has yet to be identified. This entry comes from a study of monozygotic twins with inflammatory bowel disease (dated by TCRdb to the late 2010s). Notes on the research overall: The full study comprised around 28 monozygotic twin pairs: nine German pairs (four IBD-concordant, five IBD-discordant) and 19 IBD-discordant Danish pairs. The search for disease-associated traits relied mainly on comparing, within discordant pairs, IBD patients with their genetically identical healthy co-twins. Each individual had, on average, about 151 000 unique TCRalpha sequences and 181 000 unique TCRbeta sequences available for analysis.

Libraries were built with 5' RACE. Preparation of each TCR library used approximately 4,000 ng of total RNA. For each sample, cDNA synthesis with SMARTScribe reverse transcriptase was split into eight separate reactions. During cDNA synthesis, template switching was used to introduce unique molecular identifiers that contained a 6-nucleotide sample barcode. TCRalpha and TCRbeta cDNA was amplified in two nested PCRs of 16 and 9 cycles, and bead purification was carried out after each PCR. Before amplification, the cDNA was treated with uracil DNA-glycosylase and purified using the QIAquick PCR purification kit. The second PCR added Illumina TruSeq-compatible adapters along with sample-specific barcodes. Library quality and concentration were assessed using TapeStation and Qubit, and 5 ng of each library was pooled. The pooled libraries were sequenced with 2 x 100 bp reads and custom sequencing primers on an Illumina HiSeq2500 single-index Rapid Run. The original methods were these. PCR and sequencing errors were corrected by UMI-based consensus assembly using MiGEC version 1.2.6. V(D)J alignment, clonotype assembly and CDR3 extraction were performed with MiXCR version 2.1.1. Normalisation of gene usage, clonotype sharing and MAIT/NKT TCR abundance was achieved by analysing the top 1000, 10 000 and 20 000 clonotypes per sample. Diversity was computed as the inverse Simpson index with the vegan R package after downsampling to 27 000 UMIs. Statistical testing used paired Mann-Whitney U tests on the discordant twin pairs and applied Benjamini-Hochberg correction for multiple testing. TCRdb reprocessed the public reads and reports one entry per CDR3 protein sequence, without DNA. These V and J calls are TCRdb output, not the study's own analysis. The sample's records list 200,000 to 250,000 distinct CDR3 sequences. In total, the top ten clones hold around 7.7% of the sample.

CDR1 and CDR2 were assigned from the germline V gene as SNHLY and FYNNEI. The CDR3 contains 14 residues, cysteine and phenylalanine counted. DNA is not on record. A roughly 2.7 ml peripheral blood sample was drawn into PAXgene tubes per donor and stored at -80°C. Without any T cell sorting, total RNA was extracted from whole blood using the PAXgene blood miRNA kit on an automated QIAcube. Deep TCRalpha and TCRbeta repertoire profiling with unique molecular barcoding was performed on peripheral blood of monozygotic twin pairs concordant or discordant for inflammatory bowel disease. For every twin pair, smoking habits were documented, and each individual was categorised as a current, former or never smoker. The research as a whole found: Fewer clonotypes were shared with other individuals by IBD patients than by healthy twins, most markedly in patients showing signs of disease activity. No single strong signal or clonotype linked to IBD turned up in the results, so the idea that one exists was not supported. IBD patients had lower TCRbeta repertoire diversity, measured by the inverse Simpson index, than their healthy co-twins. Distinction between different T cell subtypes could not be achieved in the analysis. Because patients were on differing immunosuppressive treatments, the repertoires may have picked up extra background noise and inter-individual variability. No difference in repertoire similarity was observed between concordant and discordant twins, possibly owing to limited statistical power.

This clonotype was obtained from a human donor with ulcerative colitis or Crohn's disease, or a healthy co-twin of an affected twin (not recorded which). The sample consisted of blood. The chain joins TRBV2 to TRBJ2-5; the TRBD2 assignment by TCRdb is unverifiable without DNA. CDR3 sequence: CASLAGPYQETQYF.